There are a few counts of the clone carrying this T cell receptor beta chain. Its target is unknown. With 60 Vbeta and 13 Jbeta primers, the PCR was carried out. Method: immunoSEQ multiplex PCR; TCRdb's copy keeps in-frame clones and lacks some. The sample has some 150,000 clones, roughly 9.6% seen once; the top ten hold roughly 6.4%. This record comes from a study of cytomegalovirus exposure and HLA in healthy donors. The germline gives CDR1 SGDLS, CDR2 YYNGEE. This CDR3 region has 13 residues. The germline V and J ends were trimmed by 0 bases and 0 bases, with 4 bases remaining between them. Findings and caveats of the study: Further analysis, carried out later, found HLA-associated TCR beta chains more clonally expanded than equally common other chains.

The chain combines TRBV9 with TRBJ2-7; D not certain. This receptor was identified in a woman aged 40-49 years in good health and CMV-seropositive. The specimen was PBMCs. The CDR3 DNA sequence: TGTGCCAGCAGCGTAGGGAGCTCCTACGAGCAGTACTTC. Residues: CASSVGSSYEQYF.